Listed below are T cell receptor beta chains from one sample, sequenced in a study of vaccination and CD4 T cells after COVID-19. From the PCR reads, TCRdb called clonotypes with MiXCR, one entry per CDR3 protein. The table lists several thousand distinct CDR3 sequences, roughly 13% of them singletons. Their recognized antigens are unknown. The sequenced material came from CD4+ T cells from blood, cultured in vitro. The receptors shown here come from a human donor who had recovered from COVID-19. CDR3s include the opening cysteine and the closing phenylalanine or tryptophan. The D gene is left open where the match is weak. A clone size is listed for some rows: how often the clone was seen (once, few, many), or a class if it is expanded.

CDR3 DNA | CDR3 protein | V gene | D gene | J gene | clone size
TGTGCCAGCAGCGGGGAAGTGAAGGGGCGGACTGAAGCTTTCTTT | CASSGEVKGRTEAFF | TRBV4-2 | - | TRBJ1-1 | few
TGTGCCAGCAGATCGACAGGGGACTACGAGCAGTACTTC | CASRSTGDYEQYF | TRBV6-2/TRBV6-3 | TRBD1 | TRBJ2-7 | few
TGTGCAAGTCGCTTAAGCGCGACAAGGGGGCGGATGTTCTATGGCTACACCTTC | CASRLSATRGRMFYGYTF | TRBV12-2 | - | TRBJ1-2 | -
TGTGCCAGCAGTCGGACAGGGACTGAAGCTTTCTTT | CASSRTGTEAFF | TRBV12-3/TRBV12-4 | TRBD1 | TRBJ1-1 | few
TGTGCCAGCCGAGGACAGGGGAGGCTAGGGGAGCTGTTTTTT | CASRGQGRLGELFF | TRBV2 | TRBD1 | TRBJ2-2 | -
TGTGCCAGCAGGGGACAGGGGGCAAGTTCACCCCTCCACTTT | CASRGQGASSPLHF | TRBV6-1 | TRBD1 | TRBJ1-6 | medium-sized
TGTGCCAGCAGCCAAGAGAGGGCCAGGACACTCTACAATGAGCAGTTCTTC | CASSQERARTLYNEQFF | TRBV14 | - | TRBJ2-1 | -
TGTGCCAGTAGTACCGGACAAGGGGGAAGTCAGCCCCAGCATTTT | CASSTGQGGSQPQHF | TRBV19 | - | TRBJ1-5 | -
TGTGCCAGCTCACCCGTAATGGTGACTAGCGGCTCTGGAGATACGCAGTATTTT | CASSPVMVTSGSGDTQYF | TRBV18 | TRBD2 | TRBJ2-3 | -
TGCGCCAGCAGCTTCGAGGAAGACAAAAACATTCAGTACTTC | CASSFEEDKNIQYF | TRBV5-1 | - | TRBJ2-4 | -
TGTGCCATCAGGGACAGGGAGGGCACTGAAGCTTTCTTT | CAIRDREGTEAFF | TRBV10-3 | TRBD1 | TRBJ1-1 | medium-sized
TGTGCCAGCAGCCCCGATACGGGGACCCAGTACTTC | CASSPDTGTQYF | TRBV11-3 | - | TRBJ2-5 | few
TGTGCCAGCAGCCCGAGGGGCGGCGTGGGGGGGGGGAACGAGCAGTTCTTC | CASSPRGGVGGGNEQFF | TRBV9 | TRBD2 | TRBJ2-1 | -
TGTGCCAGCACTATCGGACTCACCACAGATACGCAGTATTTT | CASTIGLTTDTQYF | TRBV12-3/TRBV12-4 | - | TRBJ2-3 | -
TGTGCTAGCAGCTCCGGACTAGCCCGCACAGATACGCAGTATTTT | CASSSGLARTDTQYF | TRBV7-7 | TRBD2 | TRBJ2-3 | medium-sized
TGTGCCAGCAGTACGACAGGGGCTTCACCCCTCCACTTT | CASSTTGASPLHF | TRBV6-1 | TRBD1 | TRBJ1-6 | large
TGCGCCAGCAGCCACGTTGTGGGGTCCGGGGCCAACGTCCTGACTTTC | CASSHVVGSGANVLTF | TRBV4-1 | - | TRBJ2-6 | medium-sized
TGTGCCAGCAGTGTAGGAGGGGGTCAAGATACGCAGTATTTT | CASSVGGGQDTQYF | TRBV6-4 | - | TRBJ2-3 | few
TGTGCCAGCAGCTCGGGACTTTACGAGCAGTACTTC | CASSSGLYEQYF | TRBV6-1 | - | TRBJ2-7 | few
TGTGCCAGCAGCCAGAGGACAACCGTGGCTTTCTTT | CASSQRTTVAFF | TRBV3-1 | - | TRBJ1-1 | -
TGTGCCAGCCAGGACAGGGGGCTAAATGGCTACACCTTC | CASQDRGLNGYTF | TRBV6-1 | TRBD1 | TRBJ1-2 | medium-sized
TGTGCCAGCAGTGTGGTTACTGACACTGAAGCTTTCTTT | CASSVVTDTEAFF | TRBV2 | - | TRBJ1-1 | medium-sized